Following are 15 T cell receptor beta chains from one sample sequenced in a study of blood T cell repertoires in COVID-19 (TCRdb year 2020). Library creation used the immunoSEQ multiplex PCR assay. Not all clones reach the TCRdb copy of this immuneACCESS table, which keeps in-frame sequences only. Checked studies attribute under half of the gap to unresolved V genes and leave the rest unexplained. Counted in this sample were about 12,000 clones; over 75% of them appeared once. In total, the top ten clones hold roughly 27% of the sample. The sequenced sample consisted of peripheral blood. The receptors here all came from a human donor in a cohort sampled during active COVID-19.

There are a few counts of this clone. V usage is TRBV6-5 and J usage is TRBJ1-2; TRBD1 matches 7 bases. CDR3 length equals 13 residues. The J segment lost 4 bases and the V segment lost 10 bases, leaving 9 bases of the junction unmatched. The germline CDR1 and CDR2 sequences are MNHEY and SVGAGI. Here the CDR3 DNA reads TGTGCCACCTGGACGGGGACAGCCTATGGCTACACCTTC. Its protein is CATWTGTAYGYTF.

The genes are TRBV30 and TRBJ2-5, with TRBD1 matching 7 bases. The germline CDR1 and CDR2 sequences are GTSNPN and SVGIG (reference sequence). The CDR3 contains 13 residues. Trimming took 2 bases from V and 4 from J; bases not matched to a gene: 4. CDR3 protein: CAWSTGTAETQYF. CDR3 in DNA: TGTGCCTGGAGTACTGGGACAGCAGAGACCCAGTACTTC.

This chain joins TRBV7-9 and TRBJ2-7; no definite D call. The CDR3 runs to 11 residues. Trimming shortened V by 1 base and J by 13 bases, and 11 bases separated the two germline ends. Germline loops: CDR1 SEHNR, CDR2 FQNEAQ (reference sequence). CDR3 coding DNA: TGTGCCAGCAGCTTAGAACACCCCGTCTACTTC. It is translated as CASSLEHPVYF.

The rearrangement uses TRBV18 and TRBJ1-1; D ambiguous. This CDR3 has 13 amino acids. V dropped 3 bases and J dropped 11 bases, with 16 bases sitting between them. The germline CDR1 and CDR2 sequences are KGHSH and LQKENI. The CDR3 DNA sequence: TGTGCCAGCTCACCCTCCGGCGAGGGCCGCGCTTTCTTT. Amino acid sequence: CASSPSGEGRAFF.

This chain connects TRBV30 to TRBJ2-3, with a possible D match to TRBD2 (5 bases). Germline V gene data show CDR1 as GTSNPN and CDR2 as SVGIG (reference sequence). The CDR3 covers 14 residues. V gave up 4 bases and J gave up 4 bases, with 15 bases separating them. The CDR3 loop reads CAWKDPSGADTQYF. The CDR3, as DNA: TGTGCCTGGAAAGACCCCAGCGGTGCAGATACGCAGTATTTT.

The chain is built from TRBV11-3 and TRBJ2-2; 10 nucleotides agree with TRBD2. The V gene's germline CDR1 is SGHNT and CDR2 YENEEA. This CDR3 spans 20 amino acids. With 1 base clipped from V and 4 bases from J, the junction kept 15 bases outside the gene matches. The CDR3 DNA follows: TGTGCCAGCAGCTTAGTTCTATGGCTAGCGGGAGTCAACACCACCGGGGAGCTGTTTTTT. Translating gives CASSLVLWLAGVNTTGELFF.

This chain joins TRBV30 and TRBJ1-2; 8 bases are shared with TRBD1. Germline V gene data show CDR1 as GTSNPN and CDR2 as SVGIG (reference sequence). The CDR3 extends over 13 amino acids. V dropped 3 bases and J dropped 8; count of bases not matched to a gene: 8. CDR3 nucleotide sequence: TGTGCCTGGAGACGCAGGGGGCCGTCGGGCTACACCTTC. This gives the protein CAWRRRGPSGYTF.

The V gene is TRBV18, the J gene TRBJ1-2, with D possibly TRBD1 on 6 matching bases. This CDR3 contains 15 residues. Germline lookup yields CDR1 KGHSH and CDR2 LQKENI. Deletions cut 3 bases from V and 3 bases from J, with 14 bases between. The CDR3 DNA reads TGTGCCAGCTCACCTCTTACCAGGGGTGACTATGGCTACACCTTC. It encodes CASSPLTRGDYGYTF.

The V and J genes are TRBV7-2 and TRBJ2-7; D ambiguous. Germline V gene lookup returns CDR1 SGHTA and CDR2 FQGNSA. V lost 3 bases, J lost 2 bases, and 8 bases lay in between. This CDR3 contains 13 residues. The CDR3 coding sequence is TGTGCCAGCAGCTTGCTAGGCCCCTACGAGCAGTACTTC. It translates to CASSLLGPYEQYF.

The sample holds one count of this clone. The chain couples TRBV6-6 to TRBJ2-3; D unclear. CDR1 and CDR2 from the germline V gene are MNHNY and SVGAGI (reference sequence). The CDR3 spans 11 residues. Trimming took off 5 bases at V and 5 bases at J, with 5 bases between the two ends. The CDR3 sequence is CASSPRDTQYF. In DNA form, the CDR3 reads TGTGCCAGCAGTCCGCGAGATACGCAGTATTTT.

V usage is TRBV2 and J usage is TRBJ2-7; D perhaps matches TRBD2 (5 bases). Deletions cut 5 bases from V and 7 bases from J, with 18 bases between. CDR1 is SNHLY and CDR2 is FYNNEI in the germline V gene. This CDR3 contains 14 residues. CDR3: CASSPRASRGEQYF. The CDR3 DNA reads TGTGCCAGCAGTCCGCGTGCCTCTAGAGGGGAGCAGTACTTC.

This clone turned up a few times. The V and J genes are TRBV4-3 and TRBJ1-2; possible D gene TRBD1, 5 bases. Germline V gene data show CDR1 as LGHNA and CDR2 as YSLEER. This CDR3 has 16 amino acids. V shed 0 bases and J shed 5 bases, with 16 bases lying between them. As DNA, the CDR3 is TGCGCCAGCAGCCAAGATTTCGGCAGGGAGGGATATGGCTACACCTTC. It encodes CASSQDFGREGYGYTF.

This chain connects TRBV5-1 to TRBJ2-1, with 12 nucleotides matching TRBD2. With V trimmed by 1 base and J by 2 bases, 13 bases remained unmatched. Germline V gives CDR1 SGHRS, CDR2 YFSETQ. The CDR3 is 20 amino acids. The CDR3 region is CASSLWIGLAGGGPYNEQFF. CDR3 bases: TGCGCCAGCAGCTTGTGGATTGGGCTAGCGGGAGGGGGCCCCTACAATGAGCAGTTCTTC. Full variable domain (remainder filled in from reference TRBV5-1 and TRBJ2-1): KAGVTQTPRYLIKTRGQQVTLSCSPISGHRSVSWYQQTPGQGLQFLFEYFSETQRNKGNFPGRFSGRQFSNSRSEMNVSTLELGDSALYLCASSLWIGLAGGGPYNEQFFGPGTRLTVL.

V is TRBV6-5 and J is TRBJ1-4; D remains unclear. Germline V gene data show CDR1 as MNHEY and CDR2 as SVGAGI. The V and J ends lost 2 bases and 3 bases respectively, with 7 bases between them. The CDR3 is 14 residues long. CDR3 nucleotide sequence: TGTGCCAGCAGTTACAGGAGCTCTAATGAAAAACTGTTTTTT. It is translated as CASSYRSSNEKLFF.

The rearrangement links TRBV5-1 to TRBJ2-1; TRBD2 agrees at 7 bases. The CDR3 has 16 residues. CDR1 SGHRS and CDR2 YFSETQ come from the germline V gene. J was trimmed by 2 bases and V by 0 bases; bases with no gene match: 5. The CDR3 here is CASSLDPAGTYNEQFF. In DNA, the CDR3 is TGCGCCAGCAGCTTGGATCCAGCGGGAACCTACAATGAGCAGTTCTTC.